One sample yielded the 10 T cell receptor beta chains listed below, sequenced in a study of CD8 T cells in ankylosing spondylitis. TCRdb called the 5' RACE reads again in MiXCR, with one record for every CDR3 protein. The sample lists roughly 200,000 distinct CDR3 sequences; about 26% were seen once. The sequenced material came from blood, either unsorted or a sorted T cell fraction (not recorded which). The receptors here all came from a male donor with ankylosing spondylitis or in good health (not recorded which).

This clonotype was detected ten times or more. The chain couples TRBV29-1 to TRBJ2-7; D not resolved. The CDR3 covers 13 residues. V was shortened by 5 bases and J by 5 bases, with 16 bases between the two germline ends. Germline lookup yields CDR1 SQVTM and CDR2 ANQGSEA. CDR3 loop: CSVSGPSINEQYF. The CDR3 nucleotides read TGCAGCGTTTCCGGGCCCAGCATTAACGAGCAGTACTTC.

A few counts support this clonotype. The chain is built from TRBV12-3 or TRBV12-4 and TRBJ2-5; 9 positions agree with TRBD2. The CDR3 consists of 14 residues. The trim removed 7 bases at V and 5 bases at J, leaving 8 bases unmatched. The CDR3 spells CASTQRSGSETQYF. In DNA, the CDR3 is TGTGCCAGCACCCAGCGTAGCGGGAGTGAGACCCAGTACTTC.

J is TRBJ2-6 and V is TRBV4-2; TRBD1 aligns across 12 bases. Germline CDR1 LGHNA, CDR2 YNFKEQ. J gave up 2 bases and V 4 bases, and 3 bases lay outside the gene matches. This CDR3 is built from 17 residues. This CDR3 reads CASSPGTGGAGANVLTF. In DNA form, the CDR3 reads TGTGCCAGCAGCCCTGGGACAGGGGGCGCTGGGGCCAACGTCCTGACTTTC.

This clonotype was observed a handful of times. The chain links TRBV20-1 to TRBJ2-7; possible D gene TRBD2, 5 bases. Germline V gene lookup returns CDR1 DFQATT and CDR2 SNEGSKA (reference sequence). V was trimmed by 4 bases and J by 4 bases, leaving 8 bases between them. The CDR3 consists of 11 residues. The CDR3 nucleotides read TGCAGTGCTACCCGGGATTACGAGCAGTACTTC. It codes for CSATRDYEQYF.

The chain carries TRBV5-1 and TRBJ1-6; no definite D call. Germline values: CDR1 SGHRS, CDR2 YFSETQ. The CDR3 is made up of 13 amino acids. V was trimmed by 0 bases and J by 10 bases, leaving 8 bases between them. The CDR3 nucleotides read TGCGCCAGCAGCTTGGACAGCATGTCACCCCTCCACTTT. Translating gives CASSLDSMSPLHF.

This chain connects TRBV6-1 to TRBJ1-1; weak D call: TRBD1 (6 bases). Per germline, CDR1 MNHNS and CDR2 SASEGT. The CDR3 covers 15 residues. With 8 bases removed from V and 1 base from J, the gap between germline ends came to 17 bases. CDR3 in amino acids: CASPRGGPRNTEAFF. Written as DNA, the CDR3 is TGTGCCAGCCCGAGGGGGGGCCCTAGGAACACTGAAGCTTTCTTT.

V is TRBV12-3 or TRBV12-4 and J is TRBJ2-3; 7 bases are a match to TRBD2. CDR3 length equals 16 residues. Germline trimming cut 2 bases from V and 1 base from J; bases unmatched to any gene: 6. For the CDR3, the DNA is TGTGCCAGCAGTTTATTGGGGGGGGGAGGCACAGATACGCAGTATTTT. Amino acids: CASSLLGGGGTDTQYF.

A few counts support this clonotype. The chain recombines TRBV5-6 with TRBJ2-7; D possibly matches TRBD1 or TRBD2 (5 bases each). Germline V lookup: CDR1 SGHDT, CDR2 YYEEEE. V was pared by 4 bases and J by 7 bases, with 15 bases between. This CDR3 has 13 residues. The CDR3 loop reads CASSAPGTREQYF. Written as DNA, the CDR3 is TGTGCCAGCAGCGCCCCGGGGACGCGGGAGCAGTACTTC.

This clonotype was picked up many times. The rearrangement joins TRBV7-2 to TRBJ2-2; the match to TRBD1 covers 8 bases. The CDR3 has 15 amino acids. CDR1 SGHTA and CDR2 FQGNSA come from the germline V gene. V trimming: 1 base; J trimming: 6 bases; junction bases outside the gene matches: 4. Here the CDR3 reads CASSLGTGLPGELFF. In DNA, the CDR3 is TGTGCCAGCAGCTTAGGGACAGGGTTGCCCGGGGAGCTGTTTTTT.

The sample holds many counts of this clonotype. J is TRBJ2-7 and V is TRBV5-1; 8 bases match TRBD1. The V gene's germline CDR1 is SGHRS and CDR2 YFSETQ. Trimming removed 2 bases from V and 6 bases from J; junction bases left unmatched: 7. This CDR3 spans 14 amino acids. This CDR3 reads CASSLPGQEIEQYF. In nucleotides, the CDR3 is TGCGCCAGCAGCTTACCGGGACAGGAGATCGAGCAGTACTTC.